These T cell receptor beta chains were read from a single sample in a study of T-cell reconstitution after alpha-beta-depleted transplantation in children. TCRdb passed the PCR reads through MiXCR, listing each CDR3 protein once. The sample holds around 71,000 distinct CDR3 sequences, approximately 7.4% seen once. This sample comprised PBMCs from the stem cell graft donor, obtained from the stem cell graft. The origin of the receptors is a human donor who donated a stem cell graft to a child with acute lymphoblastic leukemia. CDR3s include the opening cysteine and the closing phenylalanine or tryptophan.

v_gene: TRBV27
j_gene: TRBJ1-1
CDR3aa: CASKSGVTEAFF

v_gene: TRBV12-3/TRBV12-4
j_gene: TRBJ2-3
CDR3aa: CASRDRGRISTDTQYF

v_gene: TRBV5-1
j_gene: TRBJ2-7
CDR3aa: CASSPWTRAYEQYF

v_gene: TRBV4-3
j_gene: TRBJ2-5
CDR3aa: CASSQDPLDKETQYF

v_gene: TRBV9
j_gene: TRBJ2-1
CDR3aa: CASSVAQDRAVNEQFF

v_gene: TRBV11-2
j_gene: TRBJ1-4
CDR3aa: CASSSSEKLFF

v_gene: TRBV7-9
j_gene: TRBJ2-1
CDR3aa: CASSLRSVAVGGEQFF

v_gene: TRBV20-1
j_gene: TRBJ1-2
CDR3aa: CSARDKAAYGYTF

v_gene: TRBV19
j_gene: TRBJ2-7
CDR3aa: CASSLPGTAKDEQYF

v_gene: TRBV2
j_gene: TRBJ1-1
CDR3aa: CASSPVGTEAFF

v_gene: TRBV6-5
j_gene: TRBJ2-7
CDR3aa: CASSSPTSGKGEQYF

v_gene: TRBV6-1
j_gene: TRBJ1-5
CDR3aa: CASSEIFSRGQGQPQHF

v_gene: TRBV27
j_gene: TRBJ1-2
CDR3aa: CASSYGDNYGYTF

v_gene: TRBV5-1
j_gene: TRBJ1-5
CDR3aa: CASRRDVNSNQPQHF

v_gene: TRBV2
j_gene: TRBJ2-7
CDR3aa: CASSGYEQYF

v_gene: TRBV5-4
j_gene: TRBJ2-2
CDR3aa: CASSPREGVTGELFF

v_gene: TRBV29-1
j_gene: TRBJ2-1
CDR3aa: CSVEGATGSSYNEQFF

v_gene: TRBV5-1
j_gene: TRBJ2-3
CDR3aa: CASSTGLAGVSTDTQYF

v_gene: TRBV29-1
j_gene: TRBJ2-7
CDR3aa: CSVESGYEQYF